A selection of T cell receptor beta chains follows, all from one sample in a study of OX40 agonist ivuxolimab in advanced cancers. Method: immunoSEQ multiplex PCR; TCRdb's copy keeps in-frame clones and lacks some. The sample yields more than 45,000 clones, roughly 82% seen once. The source was CD4+ or CD8+ T cells sorted from blood, collected in a trial of the OX40 agonist ivuxolimab. The receptors shown here come from an adult with an advanced solid tumor such as melanoma, head and neck, liver or kidney cancer. CDR3s include the opening cysteine and the closing phenylalanine or tryptophan. The D gene is left open where the match is weak. Clone size is not always given. Where it is, it says once, few, many or a class for expanded clones.

>TRBJ2-1|-|TRBV7-9|TRBD2|15
TGTGCCAGCACCCGGGGGGCTAGCGGGGACAATGAGCAGTTCTTC
CASTRGASGDNEQFF
>TRBJ2-5|-|TRBV6-6|-|14
TGTGCCAGCAGTCCTACAGGCGGAAGAGAGACCCAGTACTTC
CASSPTGGRETQYF
>TRBJ2-1|few|TRBV19|TRBD2|16
TGTGCCAGTAGTCTTTCTAGCGGGGGGTTTAACAATGAGCAGTTCTTC
CASSLSSGGFNNEQFF
>TRBJ1-2|-|TRBV4-2|TRBD1|13
TGTGCCAGCAGCCCCCTGACAGGGGAAGGCTACACCTTC
CASSPLTGEGYTF
>TRBJ2-5|-|TRBV10-3|TRBD1|14
TGTGCCATCAGTGGGCCGACAGGGTTGGAGACCCAGTACTTC
CAISGPTGLETQYF
>TRBJ2-6|-|TRBV18|-|18
TGTGCCAGCTCACCAGCCCTGGGTGTCAGCTCTGGGGCCAACGTCCTGACTTTC
CASSPALGVSSGANVLTF
>TRBJ1-1|-|TRBV4-2|-|17
TGTGCCAGCAGCCAAGAGCAGGTAGCGCCGATGAACACTGAAGCTTTCTTT
CASSQEQVAPMNTEAFF
>TRBJ2-7|-|TRBV7-3|-|12
TGTGCCAGCAGCTCTCCCCCGGGTAGGCAGTACTTC
CASSSPPGRQYF
>TRBJ1-6|-|TRBV7-3|-|15
TGTGCCAGCAGCTTATATGGGGGGTGGGATTCACCCCTCCACTTT
CASSLYGGWDSPLHF
>TRBJ2-2|-|TRBV7-2|-|13
TGTGCCAGCAGCCGGGACGACACCGGGGAGCTGTTTTTT
CASSRDDTGELFF
>TRBJ2-5|-|TRBV7-9|-|12
TGTGCCAGCAGCTTAGGAGAGGAGACCCAGTACTTC
CASSLGEETQYF
>TRBJ1-1|-|TRBV6-5|-|13
TGTGCCAGCAGCACCGGGACTAACACTGAAGCTTTCTTT
CASSTGTNTEAFF
>TRBJ1-1|-|TRBV5-4|-|12
TGTGCCAGCAGCTTGTGGGGGGTCGCAGCTTTCTTT
CASSLWGVAAFF
>TRBJ2-1|-|TRBV27|TRBD2|17
TGTGCCAGCAGTTTAGGAACCGGCGGGGGGAAATACAATGAGCAGTTCTTC
CASSLGTGGGKYNEQFF
>TRBJ2-1|-|TRBV5-5|-|15
TGTGCCAGCAGACCCGGGACCCAGTCCTACAATGAGCAGTTCTTC
CASRPGTQSYNEQFF
>TRBJ2-7|-|TRBV4-2|-|15
TGTGCCAGCAGCCAAGACGCCACATGGGGCTACGAGCAGTACTTC
CASSQDATWGYEQYF
>TRBJ2-7|-|TRBV2|-|12
TGTGCCAGCAGTGAAGGGAGCTACGAGCAGTACTTC
CASSEGSYEQYF
>TRBJ1-2|-|TRBV6-1|-|13
TGTGCCAGCCGCGAGGGTCTCCGGTATGGCTACACCTTC
CASREGLRYGYTF